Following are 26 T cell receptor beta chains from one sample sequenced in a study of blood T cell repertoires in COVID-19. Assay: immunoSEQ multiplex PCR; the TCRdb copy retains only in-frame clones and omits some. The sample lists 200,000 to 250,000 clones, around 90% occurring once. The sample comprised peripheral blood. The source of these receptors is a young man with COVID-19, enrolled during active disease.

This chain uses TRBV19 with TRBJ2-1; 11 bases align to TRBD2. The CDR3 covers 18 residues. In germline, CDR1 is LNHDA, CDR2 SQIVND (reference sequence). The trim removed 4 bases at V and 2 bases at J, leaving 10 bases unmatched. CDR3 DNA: TGTGCCAGTAGTACCCTCTCACTAGCGGGGGACCCCTACAATGAGCAGTTCTTC. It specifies CASSTLSLAGDPYNEQFF. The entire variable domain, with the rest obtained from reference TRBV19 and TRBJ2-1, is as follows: DGGITQSPKYLFRKEGQNVTLSCEQNLNHDAMYWYRQDPGQGLRLIYYSQIVNDFQKGDIAEGYSVSREKKESFPLTVTSAQKNPTAFYLCASSTLSLAGDPYNEQFFGPGTRLTVL.

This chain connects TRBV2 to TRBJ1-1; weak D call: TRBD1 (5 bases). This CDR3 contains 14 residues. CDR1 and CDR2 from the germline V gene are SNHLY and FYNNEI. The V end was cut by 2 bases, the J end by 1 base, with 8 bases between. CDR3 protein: CASSERGRNTEAFF. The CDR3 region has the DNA TGTGCCAGCAGTGAAAGGGGCAGGAACACTGAAGCTTTCTTT.

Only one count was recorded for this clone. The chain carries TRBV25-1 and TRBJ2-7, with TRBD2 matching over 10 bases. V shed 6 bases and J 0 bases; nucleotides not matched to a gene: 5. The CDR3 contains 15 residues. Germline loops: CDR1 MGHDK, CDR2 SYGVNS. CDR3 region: CASRDSGGPSYEQYF. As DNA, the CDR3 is TGTGCCAGCAGGGATAGCGGGGGGCCCTCCTACGAGCAGTACTTC.

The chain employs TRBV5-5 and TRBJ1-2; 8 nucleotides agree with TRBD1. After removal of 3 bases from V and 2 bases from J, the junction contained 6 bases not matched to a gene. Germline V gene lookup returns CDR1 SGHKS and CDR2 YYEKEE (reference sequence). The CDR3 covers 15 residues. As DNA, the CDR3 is TGTGCCAGCAGCTACGGACAGGGAGTCAACTATGGCTACACCTTC. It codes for CASSYGQGVNYGYTF.

The CDR3 is CASSEMIGGTNQPQHF. The CDR3 DNA is TGTGCCAGCAGTGAAATGATCGGAGGGACCAATCAGCCCCAGCATTTT. The chain joins TRBV6-1 to TRBJ1-5; TRBD1 is a possible D gene (5 bases). With 2 bases removed from V and 3 bases from J, the gap between germline ends came to 14 bases. In germline, CDR1 is MNHNS, CDR2 SASEGT. The CDR3 is 16 residues long.

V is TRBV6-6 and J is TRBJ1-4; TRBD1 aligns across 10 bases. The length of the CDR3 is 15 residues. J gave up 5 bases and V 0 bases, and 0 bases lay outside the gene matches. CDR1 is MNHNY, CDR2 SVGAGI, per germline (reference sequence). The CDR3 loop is CASSYSGQGNEKLFF. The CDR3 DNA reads TGTGCCAGCAGTTACTCGGGACAGGGGAATGAAAAACTGTTTTTT.

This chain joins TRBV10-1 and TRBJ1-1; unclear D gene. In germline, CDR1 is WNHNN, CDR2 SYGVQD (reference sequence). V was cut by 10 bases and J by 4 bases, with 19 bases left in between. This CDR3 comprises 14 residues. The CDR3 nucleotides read TGCGCCACTCGGCCGGCTCTTGAGGGCACTGAAGCTTTCTTT. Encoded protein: CATRPALEGTEAFF.

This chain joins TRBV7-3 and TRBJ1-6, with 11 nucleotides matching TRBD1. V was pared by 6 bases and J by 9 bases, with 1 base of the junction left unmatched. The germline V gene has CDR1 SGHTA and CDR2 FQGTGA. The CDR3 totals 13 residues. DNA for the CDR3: TGTGCCAGCAGTGGGACAGGGGGTTCACCCCTCCACTTT. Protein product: CASSGTGGSPLHF.

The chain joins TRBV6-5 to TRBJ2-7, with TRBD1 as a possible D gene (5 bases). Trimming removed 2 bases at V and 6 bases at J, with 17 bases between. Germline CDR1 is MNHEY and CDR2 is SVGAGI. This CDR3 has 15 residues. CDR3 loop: CASSYRNTGVSEQYF. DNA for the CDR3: TGTGCCAGCAGTTACCGGAATACAGGAGTTAGCGAGCAGTACTTC.

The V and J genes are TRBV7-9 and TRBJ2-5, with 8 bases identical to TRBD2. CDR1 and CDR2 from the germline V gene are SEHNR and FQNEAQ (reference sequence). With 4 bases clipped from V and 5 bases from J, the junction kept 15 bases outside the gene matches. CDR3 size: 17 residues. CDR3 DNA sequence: TGTGCCAGCAGCTCCGTTCTCTCGCGGGGGGACCGGGAGACCCAGTACTTC. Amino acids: CASSSVLSRGDRETQYF.

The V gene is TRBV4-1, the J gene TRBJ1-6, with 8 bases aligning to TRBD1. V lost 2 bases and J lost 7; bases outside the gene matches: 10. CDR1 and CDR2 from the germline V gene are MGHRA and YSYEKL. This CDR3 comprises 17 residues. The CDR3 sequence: CASSQYPRGLLNSPLHF. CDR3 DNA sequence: TGCGCCAGCAGCCAATACCCCAGGGGGCTGTTGAATTCACCCCTCCACTTT.

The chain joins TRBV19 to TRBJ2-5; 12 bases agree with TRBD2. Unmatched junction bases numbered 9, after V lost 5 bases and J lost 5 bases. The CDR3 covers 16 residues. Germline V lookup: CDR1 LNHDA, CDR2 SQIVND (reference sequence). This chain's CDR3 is CASSPTLAGGRETQYF. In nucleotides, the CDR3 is TGTGCCAGTAGTCCGACCCTAGCGGGGGGGCGGGAGACCCAGTACTTC.

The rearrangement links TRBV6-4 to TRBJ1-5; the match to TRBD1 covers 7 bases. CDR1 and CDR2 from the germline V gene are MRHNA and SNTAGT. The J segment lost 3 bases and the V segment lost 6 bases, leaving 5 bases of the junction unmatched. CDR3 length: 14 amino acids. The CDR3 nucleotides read TGTGCCAGCAGCTGGACAGGCCTCAATCAGCCCCAGCATTTT. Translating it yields CASSWTGLNQPQHF.

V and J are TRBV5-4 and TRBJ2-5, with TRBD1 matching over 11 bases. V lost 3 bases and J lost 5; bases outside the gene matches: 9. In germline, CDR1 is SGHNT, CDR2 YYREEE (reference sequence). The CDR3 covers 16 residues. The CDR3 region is CASSSTDRGRGETQYF. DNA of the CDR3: TGTGCCAGCAGCTCCACGGACAGGGGGCGGGGGGAGACCCAGTACTTC.

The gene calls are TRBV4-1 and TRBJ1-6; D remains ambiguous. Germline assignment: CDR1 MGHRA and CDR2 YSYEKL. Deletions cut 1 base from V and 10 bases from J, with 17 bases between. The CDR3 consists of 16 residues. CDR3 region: CASSQGSPLRGSPLHF. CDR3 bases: TGCGCCAGCAGCCAAGGTTCCCCCCTCCGAGGATCACCCCTCCACTTT.

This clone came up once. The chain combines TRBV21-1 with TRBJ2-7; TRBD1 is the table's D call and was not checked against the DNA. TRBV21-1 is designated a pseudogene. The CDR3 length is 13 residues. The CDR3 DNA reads TGTGCCAGCAGCAAGACAAGAACCTACGAGCAGTACTTC. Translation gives CASSKTRTYEQYF.

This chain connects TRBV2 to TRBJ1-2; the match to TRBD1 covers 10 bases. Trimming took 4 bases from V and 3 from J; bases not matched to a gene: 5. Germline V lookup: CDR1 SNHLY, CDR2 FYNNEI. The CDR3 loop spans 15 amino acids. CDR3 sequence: CASSAGQGSHYGYTF. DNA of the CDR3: TGTGCCAGCAGTGCGGGACAGGGGAGCCACTATGGCTACACCTTC.

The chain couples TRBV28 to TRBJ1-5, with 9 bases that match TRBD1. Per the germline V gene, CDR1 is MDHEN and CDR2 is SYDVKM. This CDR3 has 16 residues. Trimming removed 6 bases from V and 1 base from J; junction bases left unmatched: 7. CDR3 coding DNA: TGTGCCAGCAGATATAATGACAGGGGGAGCAATCAGCCCCAGCATTTT. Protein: CASRYNDRGSNQPQHF.

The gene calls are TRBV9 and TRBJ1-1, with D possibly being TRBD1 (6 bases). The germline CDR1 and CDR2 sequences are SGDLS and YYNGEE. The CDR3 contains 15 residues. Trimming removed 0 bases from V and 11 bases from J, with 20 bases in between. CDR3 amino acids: CASSVVTGIDDLAFF. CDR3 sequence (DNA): TGTGCCAGCAGCGTAGTGACAGGCATCGATGATCTGGCTTTCTTT.

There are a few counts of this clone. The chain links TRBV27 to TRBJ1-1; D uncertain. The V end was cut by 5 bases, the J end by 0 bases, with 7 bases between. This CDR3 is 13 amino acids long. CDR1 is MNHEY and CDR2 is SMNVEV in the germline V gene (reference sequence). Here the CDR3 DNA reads TGTGCCAGCAGTGAGACTATGAACACTGAAGCTTTCTTT. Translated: CASSETMNTEAFF.

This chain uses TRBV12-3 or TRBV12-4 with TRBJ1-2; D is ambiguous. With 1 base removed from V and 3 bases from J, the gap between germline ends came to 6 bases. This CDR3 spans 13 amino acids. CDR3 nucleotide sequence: TGTGCCAGCAGTTTAGGACTGGACTATGGCTACACCTTC. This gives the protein CASSLGLDYGYTF.

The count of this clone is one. In nucleotides, the CDR3 is TGTGCCAGCAGTGAAGCGGACAACCTTAGCAATCAGCCCCAGCATTTT. It translates to CASSEADNLSNQPQHF. The J gene is TRBJ1-5, the V gene TRBV2; a weak D match, TRBD1 (5 bases). CDR3 length: 16 residues. CDR1 and CDR2 (germline): SNHLY, FYNNEI. Trimming removed 0 bases from V and 0 bases from J, with 9 bases in between.

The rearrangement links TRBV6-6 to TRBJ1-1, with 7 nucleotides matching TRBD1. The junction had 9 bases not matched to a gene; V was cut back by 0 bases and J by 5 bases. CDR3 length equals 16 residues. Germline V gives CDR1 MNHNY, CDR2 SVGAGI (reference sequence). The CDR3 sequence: CASSYSRKGARTEAFF. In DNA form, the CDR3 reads TGTGCCAGCAGTTACTCGAGGAAGGGGGCGAGAACTGAAGCTTTCTTT.

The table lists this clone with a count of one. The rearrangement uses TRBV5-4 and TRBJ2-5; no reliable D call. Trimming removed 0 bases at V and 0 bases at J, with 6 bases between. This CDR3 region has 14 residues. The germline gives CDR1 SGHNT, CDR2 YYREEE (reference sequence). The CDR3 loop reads CASSLGSHQETQYF. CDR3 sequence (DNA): TGTGCCAGCAGCTTGGGTAGCCACCAAGAGACCCAGTACTTC.

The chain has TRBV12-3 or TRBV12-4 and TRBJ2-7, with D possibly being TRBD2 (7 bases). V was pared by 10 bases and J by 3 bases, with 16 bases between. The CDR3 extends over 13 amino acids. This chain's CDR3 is CATRRGGGYEQYF. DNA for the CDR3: TGTGCCACCCGCCGGGGAGGGGGCTACGAGCAGTACTTC.

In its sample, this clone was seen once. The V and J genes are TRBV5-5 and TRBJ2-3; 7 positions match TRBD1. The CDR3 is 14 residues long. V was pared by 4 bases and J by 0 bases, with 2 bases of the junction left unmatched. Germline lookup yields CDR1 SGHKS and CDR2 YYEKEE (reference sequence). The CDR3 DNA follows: TGTGCCAGCAGCGAGGGACAGAGCACAGATACGCAGTATTTT. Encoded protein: CASSEGQSTDTQYF.